The sequence of this T cell receptor beta chain was determined in a study of T cell responses to AZD1222 COVID-19 vaccine (dated by TCRdb to the early 2020s). Describing the broader study: AZD1222 recipients whose second dose came at about 4 weeks and those whose second dose came at about 12 weeks were combined into one group, since spike-specific TCR depth and breadth did not differ between the two schedules. TCR sequencing covered some 250 trial participants: 200 to 210 given two doses of AZD1222 and approximately 26 given two doses of MenACWY control vaccine. Trial participants were enrolled by age into subgroups of 18-55, 56-69 and 70-plus years, and around 150, 29 and 61 TCR-sequenced participants, respectively, were included in these subgroups. Summary of the overall study and its limitations: Most participants were white British and females outnumbered males, and the authors suggested that clonal diversity may have been underestimated. The vaccine-associated CD4 TCRs covered the entire spike protein, and the dominant responses fell in regions 160-218 and 743-854. The 56-69-year group was small, and its depth increase did not reach significance, likely because of low power. Conclusions about previously exposed vaccinees are limited, since just five or six AZD1222 recipients were seropositive for SARS-CoV-2 at baseline. After two AZD1222 doses, both the breadth and the depth of spike-specific TCRs were significantly higher than at day 0 and than in MenACWY recipients. Nearly half of unique spike-specific TCRs reportedly recognized epitopes outside regions mutated in the B.1.351 and B.1.1.7 variants. Because no samples from the day 14 peak response were available, repertoires could be characterized only after the peak T cell response.

The CDR3 regions of human TCRbeta chains were subjected to immunosequencing. Per the authors' processing: TCRs in the repertoires were matched against a reference library of SARS-CoV-2-specific TCRs that had been generated with the MIRA antigen-specificity platform. Breadth meant the fraction of unique TCRs that were SARS-CoV-2-associated, whereas depth meant the fraction of total T cells that were SARS-CoV-2-associated. Using the MIRA data, each spike-specific TCR was assigned both to the spike region to which the TCR was reactive and to a CD4 or CD8 class. Log10-transformed breadth and depth values were compared by one-way ANOVA with Sidak's multiple comparisons tests. The table was pulled from immuneACCESS by TCRdb, which kept in-frame rearrangements only. Such tables lose some clones; where checked, under half of the loss comes from unresolved V genes, and the rest has no known cause. The V and J calls and clone size were taken over from that table, and D and trimming were inferred from the DNA. The sample contains 160,000 or so clones, around nine tenths of them found a single time. Clones ranked in the top ten supply 1.5% to 2% of the sample.

Interpreted using the paper, the time point label stands for: baseline before first vaccination. Vaccinee samples came from UK trials COV001 and COV002, including a single-blind randomized controlled phase 2/3 trial of AZD1222 (ChAdOx1 nCoV-19) in healthy adults. Trial participant PBMC samples were collected at day 0 and day 28 after the second dose for TCRbeta chain sequencing. Note on this clone: It has no known antigen specificity. No base qualities exist here, and no much larger clone lies one base off it.

Sequences were derived from peripheral blood, sampled on day 0 of AZD1222 vaccination. This sequence was found in an adult in good health.

The CDR3 corresponds to CASSLFLENYGYTF. The DNA sequence is as follows: TGTGCCAGCAGTTTATTTCTCGAAAACTATGGCTACACCTTC. The receptor chain draws on TRBV28 and TRBJ1-2, with the D gene uncertain. Per the germline V gene, MDHEN is the CDR1 and SYDVKM is the CDR2. V loses 1 base, J loses 2 bases, and the germline ends lie 8 bases apart. The CDR3 holds 14 amino acids from the cysteine to the phenylalanine. Solely the CDR3 DNA is kept, with 42 bases framed from the first base.